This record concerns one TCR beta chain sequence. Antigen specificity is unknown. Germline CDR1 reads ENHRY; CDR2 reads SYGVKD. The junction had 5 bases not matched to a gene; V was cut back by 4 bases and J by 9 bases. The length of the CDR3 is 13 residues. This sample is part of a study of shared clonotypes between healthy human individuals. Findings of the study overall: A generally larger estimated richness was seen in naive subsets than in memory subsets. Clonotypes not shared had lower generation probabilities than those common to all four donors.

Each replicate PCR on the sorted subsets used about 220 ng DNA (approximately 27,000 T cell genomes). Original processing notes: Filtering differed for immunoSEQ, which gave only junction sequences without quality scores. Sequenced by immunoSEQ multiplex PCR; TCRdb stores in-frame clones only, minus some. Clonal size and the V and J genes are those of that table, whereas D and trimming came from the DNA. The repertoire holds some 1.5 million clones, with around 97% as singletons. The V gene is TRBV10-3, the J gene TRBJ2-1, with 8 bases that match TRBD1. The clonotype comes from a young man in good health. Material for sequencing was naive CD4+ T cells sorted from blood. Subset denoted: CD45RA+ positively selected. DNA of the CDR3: TGTGCCATCAGTGTGGACAGGGCTGGTGAGCAGTTCTTC. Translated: CAISVDRAGEQFF.